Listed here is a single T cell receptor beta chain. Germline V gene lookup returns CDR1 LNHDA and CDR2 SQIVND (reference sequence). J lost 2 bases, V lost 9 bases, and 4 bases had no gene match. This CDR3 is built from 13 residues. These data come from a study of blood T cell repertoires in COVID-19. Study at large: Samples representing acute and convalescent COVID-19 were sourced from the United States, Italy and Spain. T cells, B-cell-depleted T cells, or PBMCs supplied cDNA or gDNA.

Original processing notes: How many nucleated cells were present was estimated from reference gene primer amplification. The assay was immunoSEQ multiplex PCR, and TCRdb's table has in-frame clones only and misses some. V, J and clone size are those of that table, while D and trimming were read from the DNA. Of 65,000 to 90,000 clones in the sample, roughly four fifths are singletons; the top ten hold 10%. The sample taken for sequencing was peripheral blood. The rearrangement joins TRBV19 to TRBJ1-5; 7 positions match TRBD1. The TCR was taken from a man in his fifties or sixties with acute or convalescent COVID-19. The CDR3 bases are TGTGCCAGCACTGACAGGGGCAATCAGCCCCAGCATTTT. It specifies CASTDRGNQPQHF.